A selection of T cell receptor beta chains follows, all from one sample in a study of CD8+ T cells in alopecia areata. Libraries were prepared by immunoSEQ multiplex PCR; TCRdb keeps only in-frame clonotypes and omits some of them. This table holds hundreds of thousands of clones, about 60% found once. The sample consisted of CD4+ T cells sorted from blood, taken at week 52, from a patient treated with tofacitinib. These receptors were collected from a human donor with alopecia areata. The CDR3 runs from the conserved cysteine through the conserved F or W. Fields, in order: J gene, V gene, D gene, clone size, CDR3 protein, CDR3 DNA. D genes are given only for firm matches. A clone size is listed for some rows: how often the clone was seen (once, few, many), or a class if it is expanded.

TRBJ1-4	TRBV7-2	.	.	CASSRDAGNEKLFF	TGTGCCAGCAGCCGGGACGCAGGAAATGAAAAACTGTTTTTT
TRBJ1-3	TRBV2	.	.	CASKNMSFSGNTIYF	TGTGCCAGCAAGAACATGAGTTTCTCTGGAAACACCATATATTTT
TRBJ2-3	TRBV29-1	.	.	CSVASTDTQYF	TGCAGCGTCGCCAGCACAGATACGCAGTATTTT
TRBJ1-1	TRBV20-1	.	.	CSVERDPEAFF	TGCAGTGTCGAGAGGGACCCTGAAGCTTTCTTT
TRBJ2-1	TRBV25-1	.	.	CASSEGGGQQFF	TGTGCCAGCAGTGAAGGTGGAGGCCAGCAGTTCTTC
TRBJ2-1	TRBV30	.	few	CAWSPGSGRVFDEQFF	TGTGCCTGGAGCCCCGGCTCCGGCAGGGTGTTCGATGAGCAGTTCTTC
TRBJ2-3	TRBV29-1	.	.	CSVEGRPDTQYF	TGCAGCGTTGAGGGCCGGCCAGATACGCAGTATTTT
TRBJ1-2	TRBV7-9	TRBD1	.	CASSLTGLGSAGYTF	TGTGCCAGCAGCTTGACAGGGCTCGGTTCGGCCGGCTACACCTTC
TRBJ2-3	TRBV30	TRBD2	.	CAWSTSGRGVDTQYF	TGTGCCTGGTCGACTAGCGGGCGGGGCGTCGATACGCAGTATTTT
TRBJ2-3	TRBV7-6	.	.	CASSLAWAHTDTQYF	TGTGCCAGCAGCTTAGCTTGGGCCCACACAGATACGCAGTATTTT
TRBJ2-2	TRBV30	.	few	CAWRPANTGELFF	TGTGCCTGGAGACCCGCGAACACCGGGGAGCTGTTTTTT
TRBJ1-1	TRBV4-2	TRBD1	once	CASSAGTVANLNTEAFF	TGTGCCAGCAGCGCGGGGACAGTGGCAAACTTGAACACTGAAGCTTTCTTT
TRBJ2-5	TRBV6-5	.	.	CASSRTQKETQYF	TGTGCCAGCAGTCGGACACAGAAAGAGACCCAGTACTTC
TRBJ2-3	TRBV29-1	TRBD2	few	CSVITSGGDGDTQYF	TGCAGCGTCATTACTAGCGGGGGGGACGGAGATACGCAGTATTTT
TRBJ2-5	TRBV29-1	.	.	CSAGAHFQETQYF	TGCAGCGCTGGGGCCCACTTCCAAGAGACCCAGTACTTC
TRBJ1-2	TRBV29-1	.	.	CSVLISGRGGYTF	TGCAGCGTCTTAATCTCGGGTCGGGGTGGCTACACCTTC
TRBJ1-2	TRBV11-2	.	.	CASSLWLRDKGDRGYTF	TGTGCCAGCAGCTTATGGCTTCGGGACAAGGGAGACCGCGGCTACACCTTC
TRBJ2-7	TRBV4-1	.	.	CASSPTGAYEQYF	TGCGCCAGCAGCCCGACAGGAGCCTACGAGCAGTACTTC
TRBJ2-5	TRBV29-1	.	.	CSVETGARETQYF	TGCAGCGTTGAAACGGGCGCAAGAGAGACCCAGTACTTC
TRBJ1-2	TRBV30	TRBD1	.	CAGWTGGDGYGYTF	TGTGCCGGATGGACAGGGGGTGATGGCTATGGCTACACCTTC
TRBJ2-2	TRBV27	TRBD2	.	CASSALGGAGELFF	TGTGCCAGCAGCGCCCTTGGGGGGGCCGGGGAGCTGTTTTTT
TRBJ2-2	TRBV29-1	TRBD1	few	CSVATGGGELFF	TGCAGCGTCGCGACAGGGGGCGGGGAGCTGTTTTTT
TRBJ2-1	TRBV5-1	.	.	CASSLAASYNEQFF	TGCGCCAGCAGCTTGGCCGCGTCTTACAATGAGCAGTTCTTC
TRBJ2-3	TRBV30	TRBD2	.	CAWSRLASTDTQYF	TGTGCCTGGAGCCGACTAGCCAGCACAGATACGCAGTATTTT
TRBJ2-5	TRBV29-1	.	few	CSVGHTTETQYF	TGCAGCGTTGGACATACGACAGAGACCCAGTACTTC
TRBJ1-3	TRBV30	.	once	CAWSVGGNTIYF	TGTGCCTGGAGTGTCGGTGGAAACACCATATATTTT